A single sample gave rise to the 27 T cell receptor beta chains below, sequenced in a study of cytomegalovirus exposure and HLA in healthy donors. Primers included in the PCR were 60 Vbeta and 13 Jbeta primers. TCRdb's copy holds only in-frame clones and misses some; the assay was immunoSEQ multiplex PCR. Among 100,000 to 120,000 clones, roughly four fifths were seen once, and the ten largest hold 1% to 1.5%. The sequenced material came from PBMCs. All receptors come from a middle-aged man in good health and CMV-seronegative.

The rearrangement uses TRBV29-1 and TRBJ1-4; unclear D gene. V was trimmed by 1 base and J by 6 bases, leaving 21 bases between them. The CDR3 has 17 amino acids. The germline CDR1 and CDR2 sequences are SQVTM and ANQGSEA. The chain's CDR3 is CSVEVGGGLALDEKLFF. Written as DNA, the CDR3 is TGCAGCGTTGAAGTAGGTGGAGGGCTAGCCCTGGATGAAAAACTGTTTTTT.

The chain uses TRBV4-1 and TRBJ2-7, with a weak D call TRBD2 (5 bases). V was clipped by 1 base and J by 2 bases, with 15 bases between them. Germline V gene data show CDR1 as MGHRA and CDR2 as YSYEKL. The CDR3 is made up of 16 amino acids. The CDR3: CASSQAWEAGAYEQYF. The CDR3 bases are TGCGCCAGCAGCCAAGCCTGGGAAGCCGGGGCCTACGAGCAGTACTTC.

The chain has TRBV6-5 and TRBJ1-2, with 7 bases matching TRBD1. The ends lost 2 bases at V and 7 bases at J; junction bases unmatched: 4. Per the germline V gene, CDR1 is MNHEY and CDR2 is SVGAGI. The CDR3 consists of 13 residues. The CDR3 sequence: CASSYEAGGGYTF. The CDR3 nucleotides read TGTGCCAGCAGTTACGAGGCAGGGGGTGGCTACACCTTC.

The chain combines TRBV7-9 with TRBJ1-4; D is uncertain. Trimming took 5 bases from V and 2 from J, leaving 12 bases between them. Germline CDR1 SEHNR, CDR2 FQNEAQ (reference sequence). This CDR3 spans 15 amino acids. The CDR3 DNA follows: TGTGCCAGCAGCCGAGCCACTTCGACTAATGAAAAACTGTTTTTT. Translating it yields CASSRATSTNEKLFF.

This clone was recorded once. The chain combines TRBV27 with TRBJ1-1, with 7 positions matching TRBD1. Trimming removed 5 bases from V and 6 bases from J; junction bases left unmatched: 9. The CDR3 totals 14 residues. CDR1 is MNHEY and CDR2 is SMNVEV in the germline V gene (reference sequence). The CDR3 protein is CASSPGVQGAEAFF. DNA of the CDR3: TGTGCCAGCAGTCCCGGAGTCCAGGGGGCTGAAGCTTTCTTT.

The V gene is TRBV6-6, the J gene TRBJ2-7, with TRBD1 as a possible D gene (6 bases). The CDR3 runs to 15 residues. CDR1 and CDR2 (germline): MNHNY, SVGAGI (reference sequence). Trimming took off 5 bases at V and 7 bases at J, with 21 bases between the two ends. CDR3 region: CASSSPENRVGEQYF. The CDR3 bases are TGTGCCAGCAGTAGCCCTGAAAACAGGGTTGGTGAGCAGTACTTC.

CDR3 region: CASTPRAASYNEQFF. CDR3 coding DNA: TGTGCCAGCACCCCGAGGGCGGCCTCCTACAATGAGCAGTTCTTC. The rearrangement uses TRBV5-6 and TRBJ2-1, with D maybe TRBD2 (5 bases). V dropped 6 bases and J dropped 0 bases, with 13 bases sitting between them. The CDR3 is made up of 15 amino acids. Germline values: CDR1 SGHDT, CDR2 YYEEEE.

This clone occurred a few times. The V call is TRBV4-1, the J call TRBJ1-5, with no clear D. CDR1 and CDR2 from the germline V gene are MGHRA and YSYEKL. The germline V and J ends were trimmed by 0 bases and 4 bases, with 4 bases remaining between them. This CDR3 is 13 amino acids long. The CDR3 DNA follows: TGCGCCAGCAGCCAAGATTCTAATCAGCCCCAGCATTTT. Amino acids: CASSQDSNQPQHF.

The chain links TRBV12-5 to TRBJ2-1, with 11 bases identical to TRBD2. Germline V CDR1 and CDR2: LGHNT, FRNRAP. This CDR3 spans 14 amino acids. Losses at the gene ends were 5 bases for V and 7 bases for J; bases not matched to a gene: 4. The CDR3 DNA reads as TGTGCTAGTGGTATAGCGGGAGGGCGTAATGAGCAGTTCTTC. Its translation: CASGIAGGRNEQFF.

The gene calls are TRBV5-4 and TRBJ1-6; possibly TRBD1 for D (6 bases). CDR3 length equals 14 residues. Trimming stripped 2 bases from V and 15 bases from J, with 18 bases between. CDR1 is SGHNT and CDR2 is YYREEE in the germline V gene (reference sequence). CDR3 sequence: CASSLEQGRALLHF. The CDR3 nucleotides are TGTGCCAGCAGCTTAGAACAGGGTCGGGCACTCCTCCACTTT.

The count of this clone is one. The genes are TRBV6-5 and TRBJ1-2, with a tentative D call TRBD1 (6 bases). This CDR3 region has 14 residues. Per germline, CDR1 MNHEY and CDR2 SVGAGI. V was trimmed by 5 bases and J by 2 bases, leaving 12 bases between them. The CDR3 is CASSHGQNNYGYTF. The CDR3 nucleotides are TGTGCCAGCAGTCACGGACAGAACAACTATGGCTACACCTTC.

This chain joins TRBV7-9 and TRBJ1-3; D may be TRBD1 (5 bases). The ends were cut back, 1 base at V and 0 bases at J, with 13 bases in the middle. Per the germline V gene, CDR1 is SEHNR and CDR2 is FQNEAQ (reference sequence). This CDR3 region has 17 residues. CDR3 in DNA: TGTGCCAGCAGCTTAGGGAGGGGCAGGAGCTCTGGAAACACCATATATTTT. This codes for CASSLGRGRSSGNTIYF.

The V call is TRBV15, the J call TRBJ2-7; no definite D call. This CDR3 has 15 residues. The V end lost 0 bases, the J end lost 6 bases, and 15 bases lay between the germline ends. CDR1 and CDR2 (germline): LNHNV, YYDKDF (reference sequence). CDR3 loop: CATSRDSAPATEQYF. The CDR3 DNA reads TGTGCCACCAGCAGAGATTCCGCGCCCGCAACCGAGCAGTACTTC.

The CDR3 coding sequence is TGTGCCAGCAGCTTGATTCAGGGTGATTCACCCCTCCACTTT. This codes for CASSLIQGDSPLHF. V and J are TRBV5-6 and TRBJ1-6; D may be TRBD1 (5 bases). Germline-derived CDR1 and CDR2 are SGHDT and YYEEEE. Trimming took 1 base from V and 8 from J, leaving 10 bases between them. CDR3 length: 14 residues.

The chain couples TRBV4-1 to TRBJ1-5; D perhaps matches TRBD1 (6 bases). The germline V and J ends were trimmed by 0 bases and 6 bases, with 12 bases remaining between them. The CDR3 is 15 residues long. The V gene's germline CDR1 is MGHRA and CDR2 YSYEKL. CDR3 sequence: CASSQEAGAGQPQHF. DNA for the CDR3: TGCGCCAGCAGCCAAGAAGCGGGGGCAGGTCAGCCCCAGCATTTT.

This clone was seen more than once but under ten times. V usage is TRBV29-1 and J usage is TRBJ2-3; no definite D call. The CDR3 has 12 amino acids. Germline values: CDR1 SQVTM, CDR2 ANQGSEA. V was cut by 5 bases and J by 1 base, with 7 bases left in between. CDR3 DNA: TGCAGCGTTACAAGTGGCACAGATACGCAGTATTTT. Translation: CSVTSGTDTQYF.

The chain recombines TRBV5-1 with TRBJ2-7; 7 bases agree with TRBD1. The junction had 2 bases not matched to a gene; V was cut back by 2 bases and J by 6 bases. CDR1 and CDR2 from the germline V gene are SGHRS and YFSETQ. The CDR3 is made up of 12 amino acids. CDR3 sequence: CASSLQGSEQYF. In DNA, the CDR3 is TGCGCCAGCAGCTTACAGGGGAGCGAGCAGTACTTC.

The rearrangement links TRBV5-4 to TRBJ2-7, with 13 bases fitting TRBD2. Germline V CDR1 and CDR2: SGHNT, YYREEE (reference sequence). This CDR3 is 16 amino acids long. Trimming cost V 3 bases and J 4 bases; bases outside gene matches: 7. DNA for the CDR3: TGTGCCAGCAGCTCGGGACTAGCGGGGATGTTGTACGAGCAGTACTTC. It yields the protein CASSSGLAGMLYEQYF.

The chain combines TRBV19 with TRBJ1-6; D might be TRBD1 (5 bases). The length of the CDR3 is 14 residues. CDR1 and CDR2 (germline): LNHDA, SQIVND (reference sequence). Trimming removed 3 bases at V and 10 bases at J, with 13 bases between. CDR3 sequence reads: CASSIRGEDSPLHF. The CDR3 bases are TGTGCCAGTAGTATTAGAGGGGAGGACTCACCCCTCCACTTT.

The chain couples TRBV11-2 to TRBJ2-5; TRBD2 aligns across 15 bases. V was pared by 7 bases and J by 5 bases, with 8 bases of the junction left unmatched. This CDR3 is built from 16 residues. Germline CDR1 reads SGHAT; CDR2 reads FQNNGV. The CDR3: CASIRTSGREGETQYF. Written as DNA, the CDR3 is TGTGCCAGCATCAGGACTAGCGGGAGGGAGGGGGAGACCCAGTACTTC.

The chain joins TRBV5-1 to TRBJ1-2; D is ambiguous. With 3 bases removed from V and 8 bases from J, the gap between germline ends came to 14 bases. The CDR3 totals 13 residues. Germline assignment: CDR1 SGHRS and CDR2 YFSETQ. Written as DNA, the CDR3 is TGCGCCAGCAGCTCCGGGGAGGGTGGCGGCTACACCTTC. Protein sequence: CASSSGEGGGYTF.

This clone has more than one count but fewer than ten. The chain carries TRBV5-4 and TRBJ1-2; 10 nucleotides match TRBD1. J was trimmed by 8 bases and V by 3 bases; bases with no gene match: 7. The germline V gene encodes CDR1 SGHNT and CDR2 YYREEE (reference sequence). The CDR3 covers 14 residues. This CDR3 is CASSSGTGALGYTF. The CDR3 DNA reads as TGTGCCAGCAGCTCGGGGACAGGGGCGTTGGGCTACACCTTC. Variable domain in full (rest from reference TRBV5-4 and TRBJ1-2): ETGVTQSPTHLIKTRGQQVTLRCSSQSGHNTVSWYQQALGQGPQFIFQYYREEENGRGNFPPRFSGLQFPNYSSELNVNALELDDSALYLCASSSGTGALGYTFGSGTRLTVV.

DNA of the CDR3: TGTGCCAGCGGGGACAGTGCTACCTACGAGCAGTACTTC. Translating gives CASGDSATYEQYF. The chain joins TRBV7-6 to TRBJ2-7; 7 bases agree with TRBD1. CDR1 is SGHVS and CDR2 is FNYEAQ in the germline V gene. Trimming at V came to 8 bases and at J to 2 bases, leaving 6 bases not matched to a gene. CDR3 length: 13 amino acids.

For the CDR3, the DNA is TGTGCCAGCAGTTTAACACTGGGGCATCAAGAGACCCAGTACTTC. It is translated as CASSLTLGHQETQYF. This rearrangement joins TRBV28 to TRBJ2-5; D is perhaps TRBD1 (5 bases). The CDR3 runs 15 residues. Germline CDR1 and CDR2: MDHEN and SYDVKM. V lost 2 bases and J 2 bases, leaving 12 bases between the germline ends.

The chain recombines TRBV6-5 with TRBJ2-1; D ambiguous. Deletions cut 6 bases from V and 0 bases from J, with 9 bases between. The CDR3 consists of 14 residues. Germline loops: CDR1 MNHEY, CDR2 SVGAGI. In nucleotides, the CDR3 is TGTGCCAGCAGCTCCACGGGCTCCTACAATGAGCAGTTCTTC. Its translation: CASSSTGSYNEQFF.

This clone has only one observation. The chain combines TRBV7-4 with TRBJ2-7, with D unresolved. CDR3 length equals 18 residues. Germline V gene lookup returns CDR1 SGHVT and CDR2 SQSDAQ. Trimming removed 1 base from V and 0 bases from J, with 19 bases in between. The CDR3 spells CASSLGSLRRRFSYEQYF. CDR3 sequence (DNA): TGTGCCAGCAGCTTAGGATCGCTTAGGCGGCGGTTCTCCTACGAGCAGTACTTC.

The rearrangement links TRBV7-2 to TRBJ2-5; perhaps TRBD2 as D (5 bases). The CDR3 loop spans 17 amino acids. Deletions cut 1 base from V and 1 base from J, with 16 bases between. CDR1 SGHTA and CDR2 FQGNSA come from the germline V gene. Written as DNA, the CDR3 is TGTGCCAGCAGCTTAGTAGCCGGATCCCGGGGCCAAGAGACCCAGTACTTC. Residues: CASSLVAGSRGQETQYF.